Sequencing of this TCR beta chain was carried out in a study of monozygotic twins with inflammatory bowel disease. General study findings and limits: Since immunosuppressive treatments differed, patient repertoires may have gained added variability. IBD patients displayed reduced TCRbeta diversity (inverse Simpson) when set against healthy co-twins.

Per-sample cDNA came from eight separate reactions. TCRdb processed the 5' RACE reads again and assigns one entry to each CDR3 protein, with no DNA. The sample's table shows a few hundred thousand distinct CDR3 sequences. Details on this clonotype: Its antigen is not known.

The sequence was collected from a human donor with ulcerative colitis or Crohn's disease, or a healthy co-twin of an affected twin (not recorded which). The material sequenced was blood.

The chain's CDR3 is CASSLRGLGYEQYF. The chain uses TRBV7-2 and TRBJ2-7; TCRdb's D call of TRBD1 is untestable without DNA. This CDR3 spans 14 amino acids. Germline V CDR1 and CDR2: SGHTA, FQGNSA.